A selection of T cell receptor beta chains follows, all from one sample in a study of response to subunit inactivated influenza vaccine. TCRdb re-analysed the RT-PCR reads in MiXCR, keeping a single row per CDR3 protein. This repertoire shows 650,000 or so distinct CDR3 sequences, 12% to 15% found once; its top ten account for 6.5% to 8%. Sequencing was performed on PBMCs from blood, taken 14 to 15 days before vaccination. These receptors were taken from a man aged 45-65 years who received an inactivated influenza vaccine. The conserved cysteine and the conserved F or W are not part of the CDR3 here.

v_call	cdr3_aa
TRBV12-3/TRBV12-4	ASSYTGGYGYT
TRBV7-2	ASSRSARNTEAF
TRBV12-3/TRBV12-4	ASSLRTGKF
TRBV5-1	ASSPLPGGGLSSRQY
TRBV18	ASSPSDGSGTEAF
TRBV29-1	SVAWTSGRAEQF
TRBV6-1	ASKDSSGGAPQY
TRBV29-1	SVGQGGRNQPQH
TRBV6-1	AGSGPLSTDTQY
TRBV3-1	ASSPWTSGSTGELF
TRBV11-2	ASSLWSEQF
TRBV7-2	ASSLAPRGVGNTIY
TRBV5-1	ASSLAGDSYQPQH
TRBV7-8	ASSWGGQPQH
TRBV20-1	SASSRVTGGPADTQY
TRBV15	ATSSGLVLDEQY
TRBV12-3/TRBV12-4	ASSLFSDNEQF
TRBV2	ASSETGPAGELF
TRBV15	ATSRENRGYEQY
TRBV29-1	SVELPGQGRSDTQY
TRBV7-8	ASSLVLSNTGELF
TRBV25-1	ATVGESSNIQY
TRBV20-1	SASGQGQQETQY
TRBV6-2/TRBV6-3	ASRETGIAQPQH
TRBV4-1	ASSPNRYRDRGLYEQF
TRBV28	ASSLNGPYEQY
TRBV11-2	ASSLVGGEAYEQY
TRBV25-1	ASSPAPQAHEQY
TRBV18	ASSPPRRSLLYNEQF
TRBV7-9	ASSWGGESPLH
TRBV20-1	SARSASGGTQY
TRBV19	ASSMLAGVGTDTQY
TRBV12-3/TRBV12-4	ASNSGGAFGEQF
TRBV7-6	ASSFAITDTQY
TRBV4-2	ASSQELHREQY
TRBV19	ASSPTGLAGDYRF
TRBV4-3	ASSPGLAGREQF
TRBV6-5	ASSFAGPGNGDEQY
TRBV18	ASSPAEGRRETQY
TRBV12-3/TRBV12-4	ATALRGADTQY
TRBV27	ASSPGTSGITQY
TRBV11-2	ASSNPGLATGEQY
TRBV20-1	SARAQPAQPQH
TRBV20-1	RAGGSTGELF
TRBV7-2	ASSSLGGVSYEQY
TRBV29-1	SVRLGAEAF
TRBV4-3	ASSQYGGTGELF
TRBV28	ASSWGRETQY
TRBV21-1	ASSTGTGLTDTQY
TRBV4-1	ASSQVERGGLDEQF
TRBV4-3	ASSQDTSGRDEQF
TRBV6-5	ASSYSRWNGYT
TRBV5-1	ASSTPGPEPGELF